Each of the 14 T cell receptor beta chains below was sequenced from the same sample in a study of T cell changes during pregnancy in multiple sclerosis. TCRdb keeps only in-frame clones here, not all; method: immunoSEQ multiplex PCR. The repertoire holds 55,000 to 80,000 clones, approximately 95% seen once, with 3% to 4% in the top ten. The starting material was CD8+ T cells from peripheral blood mononuclear cells, obtained in the second trimester of pregnancy. These receptors all stem from a female donor with multiple sclerosis, enrolled in a pregnancy study.

The chain couples TRBV7-2 to TRBJ1-5; TRBD1 is a possible D gene (5 bases). CDR1 and CDR2 from the germline V gene are SGHTA and FQGNSA. This CDR3 spans 16 amino acids. Trimming took 1 base from V and 2 from J, leaving 12 bases between them. CDR3: CASSLDVQAGNQPQHF. The CDR3 nucleotides read TGTGCCAGCAGCTTAGACGTACAGGCTGGCAATCAGCCCCAGCATTTT.

This chain uses TRBV23-1 with TRBJ2-2; 7 positions match TRBD1. TRBV23-1 is an ORF, and what it does is uncertain. The CDR3 consists of 15 residues. Trimming at V came to 7 bases and at J to 0 bases, leaving 5 bases not matched to a gene. In DNA form, the CDR3 reads TGCGCCAGCAAAAACGACAGGGCGAACACCGGGGAGCTGTTTTTT. Translation: CASKNDRANTGELFF.

This chain joins TRBV5-6 and TRBJ1-2, with 8 positions matching TRBD1. Germline loops: CDR1 SGHDT, CDR2 YYEEEE. The J segment lost 8 bases and the V segment lost 4 bases, leaving 7 bases of the junction unmatched. There are 13 residues in the CDR3. The CDR3 DNA follows: TGTGCCAGCAGCCCGACAGGGGCGGGAGGCTACACCTTC. Translated, it gives CASSPTGAGGYTF.

Only a few counts were recorded for this clone. The rearrangement links TRBV7-9 to TRBJ1-5; D might be TRBD1 (6 bases). Trimming cost V 3 bases and J 0 bases, with 12 bases left between them. The CDR3 has 16 amino acids. Germline CDR1 reads SEHNR; CDR2 reads FQNEAQ (reference sequence). The CDR3 reads CASSFMDRYSNQPQHF. The CDR3 DNA reads as TGTGCCAGCAGCTTCATGGACAGATATAGCAATCAGCCCCAGCATTTT.

The V and J genes are TRBV9 and TRBJ2-1; 11 bases line up with TRBD2. Unmatched junction bases numbered 5, after V lost 3 bases and J lost 3 bases. CDR1 and CDR2 from the germline V gene are SGDLS and YYNGEE. CDR3 length: 16 amino acids. The CDR3 protein is CASSDPGTSGYNEQFF. CDR3 nucleotides: TGTGCCAGCAGCGACCCCGGGACTAGCGGCTACAATGAGCAGTTCTTC.

The chain joins TRBV6-5 to TRBJ2-7; possibly TRBD1 for D (5 bases). Germline CDR1 is MNHEY and CDR2 is SVGAGI. This CDR3 comprises 13 residues. Trimming removed 3 bases at V and 1 base at J, with 7 bases between. CDR3 loop: CASSYAGSYEQYF. DNA of the CDR3: TGTGCCAGCAGTTATGCAGGGTCCTACGAGCAGTACTTC.

This chain uses TRBV11-1 with TRBJ2-7; the match to TRBD2 covers 11 bases. The CDR3 has 18 residues. V dropped 3 bases and J dropped 4; count of bases not matched to a gene: 14. Per germline, CDR1 SGHAT and CDR2 FQDESV (reference sequence). The CDR3 coding sequence is TGTGCCAGCAGCTTCAGCGTGACACTAGCGGGAGACCGATACGAGCAGTACTTC. Translation gives CASSFSVTLAGDRYEQYF.

The chain couples TRBV2 to TRBJ1-1; a possible D gene is TRBD1 (5 bases). The CDR3 has 17 residues. Trimming removed 5 bases from V and 0 bases from J, with 19 bases in between. Germline lookup yields CDR1 SNHLY and CDR2 FYNNEI. The CDR3 sequence: CASSFDSGRALNTEAFF. Here the CDR3 DNA reads TGTGCCAGCAGTTTCGACAGTGGGAGGGCGTTGAACACTGAAGCTTTCTTT.

The chain carries TRBV5-6 and TRBJ2-1, with no clear D. The CDR3 runs 12 residues. V lost 4 bases and J 7 bases, leaving 9 bases between the germline ends. Germline lookup yields CDR1 SGHDT and CDR2 YYEEEE. CDR3 nucleotide sequence: TGTGCCAGCAGCCCCGGGTCTAATGAGCAGTTCTTC. Its translation is CASSPGSNEQFF.

The chain joins TRBV4-1 to TRBJ2-3; 8 nucleotides agree with TRBD2. V lost 0 bases, J lost 3 bases, and 2 bases stayed unmatched. Germline V lookup: CDR1 MGHRA, CDR2 YSYEKL. The CDR3 totals 15 residues. Here the CDR3 DNA reads TGCGCCAGCAGCCAAGAACTAGCGGTTACAGATACGCAGTATTTT. Translating gives CASSQELAVTDTQYF.

This chain links TRBV5-6 with TRBJ1-1, with TRBD1 identical over 8 bases. Trimming cost V 2 bases and J 1 base; bases outside gene matches: 4. The CDR3 is made up of 15 amino acids. Germline V CDR1 and CDR2: SGHDT, YYEEEE. The CDR3 here is CASSFRTGWNTEAFF. CDR3 coding DNA: TGTGCCAGCAGCTTTCGGACAGGGTGGAACACTGAAGCTTTCTTT. The full variable domain, its missing parts supplied by reference TRBV5-6 and TRBJ1-1, is DAGVTQSPTHLIKTRGQQVTLRCSPKSGHDTVSWYQQALGQGPQFIFQYYEEEERQRGNFPDRFSGHQFPNYSSELNVNALLLGDSALYLCASSFRTGWNTEAFFGQGTRLTVV.

The gene calls are TRBV30 and TRBJ1-1, with 8 bases aligning to TRBD1. J gave up 5 bases and V 4 bases, and 12 bases lay outside the gene matches. This CDR3 contains 15 residues. The germline V gene has CDR1 GTSNPN and CDR2 SVGIG (reference sequence). The CDR3 bases are TGTGCCTGGAATCCTGACAGGGGAGGGCGAACTGAAGCTTTCTTT. As protein: CAWNPDRGGRTEAFF.

This sequence joins TRBV5-4 and TRBJ2-5; the match to TRBD1 covers 11 bases. Unmatched junction bases numbered 5, after V lost 3 bases and J lost 1 base. The germline CDR1 and CDR2 sequences are SGHNT and YYREEE (reference sequence). The CDR3 runs 16 residues. The CDR3 protein is CASSSDGTGGQETQYF. Written as DNA, the CDR3 is TGTGCCAGCAGCTCGGACGGGACAGGGGGCCAAGAGACCCAGTACTTC.

V and J are TRBV15 and TRBJ2-7, with 8 bases aligning to TRBD1. Germline assignment: CDR1 LNHNV and CDR2 YYDKDF (reference sequence). This CDR3 is built from 12 residues. Trimming removed 8 bases from V and 3 bases from J; junction bases left unmatched: 3. This CDR3 reads CATGQGGYEQYF. The CDR3 DNA sequence: TGTGCCACCGGACAGGGTGGCTACGAGCAGTACTTC. The complete variable domain, with remaining parts taken from reference TRBV15 and TRBJ2-7, reads DAMVIQNPRYQVTQFGKPVTLSCSQTLNHNVMYWYQQKSSQAPKLLFHYYDKDFNNEADTPDNFQSRRPNTSFCFLDIRSPGLGDTAMYLCATGQGGYEQYFGPGTRLTVT.